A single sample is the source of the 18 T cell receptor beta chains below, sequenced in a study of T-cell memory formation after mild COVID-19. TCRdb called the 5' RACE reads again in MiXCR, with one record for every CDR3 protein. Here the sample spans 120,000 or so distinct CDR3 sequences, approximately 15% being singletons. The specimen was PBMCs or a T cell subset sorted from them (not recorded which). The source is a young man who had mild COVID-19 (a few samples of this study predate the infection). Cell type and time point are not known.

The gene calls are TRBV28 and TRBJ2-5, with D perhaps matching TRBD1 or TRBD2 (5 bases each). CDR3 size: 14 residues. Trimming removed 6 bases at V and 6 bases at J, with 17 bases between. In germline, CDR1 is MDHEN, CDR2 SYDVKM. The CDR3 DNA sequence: TGTGCCAGCAGACAACCGGGAAAGGGGAAGACCCAGTACTTC. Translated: CASRQPGKGKTQYF.

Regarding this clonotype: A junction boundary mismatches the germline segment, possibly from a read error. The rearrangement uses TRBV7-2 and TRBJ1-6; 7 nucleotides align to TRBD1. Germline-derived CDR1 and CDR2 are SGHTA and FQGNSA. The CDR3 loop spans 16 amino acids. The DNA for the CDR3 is TGTGCCAGCAGCAAGGATACAGGGGCCTACAATTCACCCCTCCACTTT. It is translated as CASSKDTGAYNSPLHF.

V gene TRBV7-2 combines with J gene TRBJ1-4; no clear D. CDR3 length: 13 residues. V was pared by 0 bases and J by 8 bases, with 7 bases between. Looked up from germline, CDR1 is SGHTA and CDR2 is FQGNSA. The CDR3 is CASSLAQQEKLFF. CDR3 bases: TGTGCCAGCAGCTTAGCGCAGCAGGAAAAACTGTTTTTT.

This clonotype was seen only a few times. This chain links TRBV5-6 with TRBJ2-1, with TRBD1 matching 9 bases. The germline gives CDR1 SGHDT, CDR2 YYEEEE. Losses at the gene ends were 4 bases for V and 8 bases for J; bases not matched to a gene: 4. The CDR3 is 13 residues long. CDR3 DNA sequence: TGTGCCAGCAGCGGTACAGGGGGCGATGAGCAGTTCTTC. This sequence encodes CASSGTGGDEQFF.

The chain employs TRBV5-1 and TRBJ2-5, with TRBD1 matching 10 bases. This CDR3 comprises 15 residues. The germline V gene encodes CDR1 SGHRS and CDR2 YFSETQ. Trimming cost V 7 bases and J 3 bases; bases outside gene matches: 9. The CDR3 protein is CASVASGTGEETQYF. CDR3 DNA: TGCGCCAGCGTCGCCTCCGGGACAGGGGAAGAGACCCAGTACTTC.

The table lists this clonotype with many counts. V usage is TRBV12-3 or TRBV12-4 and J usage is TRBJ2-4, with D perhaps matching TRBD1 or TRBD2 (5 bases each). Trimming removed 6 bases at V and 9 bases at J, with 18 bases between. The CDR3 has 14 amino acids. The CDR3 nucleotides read TGTGCCAGCAGCCCGGGACGAGGTTCGGTCATTCAGTACTTC. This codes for CASSPGRGSVIQYF.

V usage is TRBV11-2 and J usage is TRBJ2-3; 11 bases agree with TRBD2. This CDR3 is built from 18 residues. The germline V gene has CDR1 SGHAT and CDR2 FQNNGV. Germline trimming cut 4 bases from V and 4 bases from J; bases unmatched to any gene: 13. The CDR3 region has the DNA TGTGCCAGCAGCTCCCTCTACCTAGCGGGGGGAAGGTCAGATACGCAGTATTTT. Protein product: CASSSLYLAGGRSDTQYF.

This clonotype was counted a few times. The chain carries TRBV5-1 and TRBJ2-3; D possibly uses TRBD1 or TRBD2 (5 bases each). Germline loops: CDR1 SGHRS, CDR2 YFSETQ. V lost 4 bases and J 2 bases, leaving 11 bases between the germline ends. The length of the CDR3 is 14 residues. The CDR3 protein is CASSRDGYTDTQYF. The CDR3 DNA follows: TGCGCCAGCAGCCGGGACGGCTACACAGATACGCAGTATTTT.

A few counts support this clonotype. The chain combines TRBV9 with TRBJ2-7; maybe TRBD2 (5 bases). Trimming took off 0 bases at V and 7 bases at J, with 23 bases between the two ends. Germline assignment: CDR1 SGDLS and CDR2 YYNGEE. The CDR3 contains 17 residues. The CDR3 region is CASSVAGRPSNPGEQYF. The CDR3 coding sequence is TGTGCCAGCAGCGTAGCTGGGCGGCCTTCGAACCCGGGGGAGCAGTACTTC. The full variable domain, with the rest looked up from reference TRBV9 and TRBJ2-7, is DSGVTQTPKHLITATGQRVTLRCSPRSGDLSVYWYQQSLDQGLQFLIQYYNGEERAKGNILERFSAQQFPDLHSELNLSSLELGDSALYFCASSVAGRPSNPGEQYFGPGTRLTVT.

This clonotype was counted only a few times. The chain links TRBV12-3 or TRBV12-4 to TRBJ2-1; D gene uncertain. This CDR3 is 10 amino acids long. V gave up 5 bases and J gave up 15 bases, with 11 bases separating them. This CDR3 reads CASSIGPAFF. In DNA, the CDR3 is TGTGCCAGCAGTATCGGACCCGCGTTCTTC.

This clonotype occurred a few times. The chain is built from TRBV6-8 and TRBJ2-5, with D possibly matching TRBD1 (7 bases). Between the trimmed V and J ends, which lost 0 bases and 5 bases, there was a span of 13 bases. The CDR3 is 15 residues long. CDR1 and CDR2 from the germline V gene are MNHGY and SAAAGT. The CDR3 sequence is CASSYSTGTRETQYF. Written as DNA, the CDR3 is TGTGCCAGCAGTTACTCGACAGGGACTCGGGAGACCCAGTACTTC.

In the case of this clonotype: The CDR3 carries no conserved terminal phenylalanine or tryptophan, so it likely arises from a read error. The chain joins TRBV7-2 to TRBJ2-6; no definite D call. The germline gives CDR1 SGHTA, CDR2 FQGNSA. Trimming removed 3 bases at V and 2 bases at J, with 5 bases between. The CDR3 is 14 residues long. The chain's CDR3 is CASSLATGANVLTL. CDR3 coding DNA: TGTGCCAGCAGCTTGGCTACTGGGGCCAACGTCCTGACTTTA.

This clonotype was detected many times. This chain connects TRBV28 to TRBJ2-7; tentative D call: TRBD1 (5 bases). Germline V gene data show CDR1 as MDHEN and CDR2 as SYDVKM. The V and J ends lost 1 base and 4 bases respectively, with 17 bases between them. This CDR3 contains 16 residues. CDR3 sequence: CASSLFPGQGRYEQYV. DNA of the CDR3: TGTGCCAGCAGTTTATTCCCTGGGCAGGGAAGATACGAGCAGTACGTC.

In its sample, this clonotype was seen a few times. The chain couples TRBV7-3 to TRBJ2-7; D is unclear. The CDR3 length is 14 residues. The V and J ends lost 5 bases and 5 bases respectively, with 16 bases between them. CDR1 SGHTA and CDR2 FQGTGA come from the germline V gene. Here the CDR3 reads CASSPSPRHDEQYF. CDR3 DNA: TGTGCCAGCAGCCCCTCGCCCCGGCACGACGAGCAGTACTTC.

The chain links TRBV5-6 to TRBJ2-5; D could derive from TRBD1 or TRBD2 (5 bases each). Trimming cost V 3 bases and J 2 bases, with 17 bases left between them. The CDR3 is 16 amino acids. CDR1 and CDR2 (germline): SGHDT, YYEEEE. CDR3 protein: CASSWRAGFLQETQYF. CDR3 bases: TGTGCCAGCAGCTGGCGGGCAGGGTTCCTACAAGAGACCCAGTACTTC. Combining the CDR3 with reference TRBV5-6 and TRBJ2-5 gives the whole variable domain DAGVTQSPTHLIKTRGQQVTLRCSPKSGHDTVSWYQQALGQGPQFIFQYYEEEERQRGNFPDRFSGHQFPNYSSELNVNALLLGDSALYLCASSWRAGFLQETQYFGPGTRLLVL.

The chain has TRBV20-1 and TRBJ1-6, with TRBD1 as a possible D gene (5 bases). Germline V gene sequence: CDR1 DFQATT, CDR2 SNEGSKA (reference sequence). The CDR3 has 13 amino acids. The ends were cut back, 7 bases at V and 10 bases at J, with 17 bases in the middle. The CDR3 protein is CSVNPGNVSPLHF. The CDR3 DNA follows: TGCAGTGTCAACCCAGGGAACGTCTCACCCCTCCACTTT.

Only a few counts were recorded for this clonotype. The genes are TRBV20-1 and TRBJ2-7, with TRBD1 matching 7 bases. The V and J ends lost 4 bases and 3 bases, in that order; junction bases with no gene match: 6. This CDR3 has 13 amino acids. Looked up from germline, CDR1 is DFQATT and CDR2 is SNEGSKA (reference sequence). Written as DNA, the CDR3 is TGCAGTGCTAAGAATCGACAGGGCTACGAGCAGTACTTC. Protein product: CSAKNRQGYEQYF.

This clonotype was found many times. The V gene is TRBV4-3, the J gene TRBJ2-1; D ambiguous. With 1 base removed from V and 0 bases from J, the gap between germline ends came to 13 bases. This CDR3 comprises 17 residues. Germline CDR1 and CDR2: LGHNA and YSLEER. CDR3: CASSQVLASSSYNEQFF. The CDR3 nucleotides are TGCGCCAGCAGCCAAGTCTTAGCCTCCAGCTCCTACAATGAGCAGTTCTTC.